What follows are 8 T cell receptor beta chains derived from one specimen sequenced in a study of blood T cells in healthy people across ages. Together with a sample-barcoded 5' primer, a J-beta primer mix was included in a second PCR lasting roughly 7 to 11 cycles. TCRdb redid the calling of the 5' RACE reads with MiXCR, one entry per CDR3 protein. The sample shows around 1,700,000 distinct CDR3 sequences, over 25% of them seen only once. Sample: blood. These receptor sequences come from a young woman in good health.

This clonotype was seen more than once but under ten times. The chain couples TRBV7-7 to TRBJ2-3; D could derive from TRBD1 or TRBD2 (5 bases each). The germline V gene encodes CDR1 SSHAT and CDR2 FNYEAQ (reference sequence). Trimming removed 0 bases at V and 4 bases at J, with 14 bases between. This CDR3 spans 16 amino acids. The CDR3 is CASSLAAGSPPDTQYF. CDR3 DNA: TGTGCCAGCAGCTTAGCCGCAGGGAGCCCCCCAGATACGCAGTATTTT.

This clonotype was counted a few times. The J gene is TRBJ1-3, the V gene TRBV2; 8 bases match TRBD1. Germline-derived CDR1 and CDR2 are SNHLY and FYNNEI. Trimming took 5 bases from V and 0 from J; bases not matched to a gene: 6. CDR3 length: 16 amino acids. The DNA of the CDR3 is TGTGCCAGCAGTTGGCAGGGGGCGAACTCTGGAAACACCATATATTTT. As protein: CASSWQGANSGNTIYF. The full variable domain, rest sourced from reference TRBV2 and TRBJ1-3, is EPEVTQTPSHQVTQMGQEVILRCVPISNHLYFYWYRQILGQKVEFLVSFYNNEISEKSEIFDDQFSVERPDGSNFTLKIRSTKLEDSAMYFCASSWQGANSGNTIYFGEGSWLTVV.

Many counts were recorded for this clonotype. The CDR3 sequence is CASGPYEQYF. The CDR3 nucleotides read TGTGCCAGCGGGCCCTACGAGCAGTACTTC. The chain has TRBV28 and TRBJ2-7; no firm D call. The CDR3 extends over 10 amino acids. The germline V gene encodes CDR1 MDHEN and CDR2 SYDVKM. The germline V and J ends were trimmed by 8 bases and 2 bases, with 4 bases remaining between them.

Note on this clonotype: Possible read error: a much larger clone is one base away. The chain is built from TRBV7-9 and TRBJ2-3, with 7 bases lining up with TRBD1. Germline lookup yields CDR1 SEHNR and CDR2 FQNEAQ (reference sequence). The CDR3 spans 14 residues. V gave up 5 bases and J gave up 10 bases; unmatched junction bases: 12. CDR3 coding DNA: TGTGCCAGCAGCGGGACAGCCCAGGGATATGCGCAGTATTTT. Translated, it gives CASSGTAQGYAQYF.

In its sample, this clonotype was seen many times. The genes are TRBV20-1 and TRBJ2-1; 8 positions agree with TRBD2. Germline CDR1 and CDR2: DFQATT and SNEGSKA (reference sequence). The ends lost 5 bases at V and 8 bases at J; junction bases unmatched: 8. The CDR3 consists of 13 residues. The CDR3 DNA is TGCAGTGCTGGAGCGGGAGCCTCCTATGAGCAGTTCTTC. Its protein is CSAGAGASYEQFF.

In its sample, this clonotype was seen once. This chain uses TRBV20-1 with TRBJ2-1, with 8 bases identical to TRBD2. The CDR3 covers 14 residues. V lost 1 base and J lost 4; bases outside the gene matches: 3. Germline CDR1 DFQATT, CDR2 SNEGSKA (reference sequence). The CDR3 sequence: CSARGAGDYNEQFF. The CDR3 nucleotides are TGCAGTGCTAGAGGAGCGGGGGATTACAATGAGCAGTTCTTC.

This clonotype was found a few times. The chain links TRBV5-1 to TRBJ2-5; 11 nucleotides line up with TRBD1. From germline, CDR1 is SGHRS and CDR2 YFSETQ. J was trimmed by 5 bases and V by 4 bases; bases with no gene match: 10. CDR3 length: 16 residues. For the CDR3, the DNA is TGCGCCAGCAGCATCGAAGGACAGGGGGCTATCGAGACCCAGTACTTC. Protein: CASSIEGQGAIETQYF.

This chain joins TRBV7-3 and TRBJ1-6; D is undetermined. Per germline, CDR1 SGHTA and CDR2 FQGTGA. The CDR3 contains 13 residues. V lost 5 bases to trimming and J lost 9 bases, with 11 bases between them. This chain's CDR3 is CASSPQSGSPLHF. CDR3 DNA sequence: TGTGCCAGCAGCCCTCAGTCCGGTTCACCCCTCCACTTT.